Listed below are T cell receptor beta chains from one sample, sequenced in a study of radiotherapy plus CTLA-4 blockade in lung cancer. Profiling relied on immunoSEQ multiplex PCR, and the TCRdb table lists in-frame clones only, not all of them. The profile shows approximately 37,000 clones, about 75% of them singletons. The specimen comprised peripheral blood, sampled from a patient treated with radiotherapy plus ipilimumab. These TCRs come from a human donor with non-small cell lung cancer who had stable disease on radiotherapy plus ipilimumab. Both conserved end residues are part of each CDR3. D genes are given only for firm matches. The listing skips clone size in some rows; elsewhere it reads once, few, many or a size class.

. | TRBJ2-5 | TRBV2 | . | TGTGCCAGCAGGGAGACCGACCCACCCCAGTACTTC | CASRETDPPQYF
TRBD1 | TRBJ2-1 | TRBV5-4 | . | TGTGCCAGCAGCCCGGGGACAGGGGGGACGAATGAGCAGTTCTTC | CASSPGTGGTNEQFF
TRBD1 | TRBJ2-5 | TRBV13 | once | TGTGCCAGCAGTCCCACCGGGACAGGGGATAGAAAGACCCAGTACTTC | CASSPTGTGDRKTQYF
. | TRBJ1-1 | TRBV29-1 | few | TGCAGCGTTGAGGGCCCTCCGAACACTGAAGCTTTCTTT | CSVEGPPNTEAFF
. | TRBJ2-5 | TRBV18 | . | TGTGCCAGCTCACGTCGTCTAGGGGAAGAGACCCAGTACTTC | CASSRRLGEETQYF
. | TRBJ1-5 | TRBV2 | . | TGTGCCAGCACTCCTGACATGGGTGACAATCAGCCCCAGCATTTT | CASTPDMGDNQPQHF
TRBD1 | TRBJ1-2 | TRBV10-2 | few | TGCGCCAGCAGTGAGTCGGGAAGGACAGGGGTCTATGGCTACACCTTC | CASSESGRTGVYGYTF
TRBD1 | TRBJ2-7 | TRBV19 | . | TGTGCCAGTAGCACGGGACAGGGGGGCGAGCAGTACTTC | CASSTGQGGEQYF
TRBD1 | TRBJ1-5 | TRBV19 | . | TGTGCCAGTAGTACGGGACAGGCATACAATCAGCCCCAGCATTTT | CASSTGQAYNQPQHF
. | TRBJ2-1 | TRBV7-2 | once | TGTGCCAGCAGCTTCAGGGGCTCCTACAATGAGCAGTTCTTC | CASSFRGSYNEQFF
TRBD1 | TRBJ1-1 | TRBV19 | . | TGTGCCAGTAGACTCGGGACAGAGATGAACACTGAAGCTTTCTTT | CASRLGTEMNTEAFF
. | TRBJ1-2 | TRBV5-4 | few | TGTGCCAGCAGCTTGGGGGGGGGTATTGGCTACACCTTC | CASSLGGGIGYTF
. | TRBJ2-2 | TRBV6-6 | . | TGTGCCAGCAGGAGAAACACCGGGGAGCTGTTTTTT | CASRRNTGELFF
TRBD1 | TRBJ1-6 | TRBV10-3 | . | TGTGCCATCAGTTCGACAGGGTGGAATTCACCCCTCCACTTT | CAISSTGWNSPLHF
. | TRBJ1-2 | TRBV2 | . | TGTGCCAGCAGTGAAGCGCGGGGGGGACACATCTATGGCTACACCTTC | CASSEARGGHIYGYTF
TRBD1 | TRBJ1-1 | TRBV5-1 | . | TGCGCCAGCAGCTTGGTACAGGGGACTGAAGCTTTCTTT | CASSLVQGTEAFF